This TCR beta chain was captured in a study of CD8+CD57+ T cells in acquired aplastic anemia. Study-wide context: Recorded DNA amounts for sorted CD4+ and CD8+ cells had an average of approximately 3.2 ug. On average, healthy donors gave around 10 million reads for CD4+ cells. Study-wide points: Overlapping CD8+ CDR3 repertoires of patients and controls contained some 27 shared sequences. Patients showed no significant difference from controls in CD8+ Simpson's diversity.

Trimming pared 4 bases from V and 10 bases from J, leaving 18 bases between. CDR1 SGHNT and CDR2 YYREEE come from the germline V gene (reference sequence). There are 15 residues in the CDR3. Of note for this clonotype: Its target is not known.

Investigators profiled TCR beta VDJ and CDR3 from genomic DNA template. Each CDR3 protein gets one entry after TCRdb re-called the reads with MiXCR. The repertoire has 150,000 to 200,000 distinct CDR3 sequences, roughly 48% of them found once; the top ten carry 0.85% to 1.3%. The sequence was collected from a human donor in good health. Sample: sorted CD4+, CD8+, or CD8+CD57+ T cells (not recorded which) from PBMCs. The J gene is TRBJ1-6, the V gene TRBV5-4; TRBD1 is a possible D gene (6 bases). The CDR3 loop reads CASSLLQGLGSPLHF. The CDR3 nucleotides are TGTGCCAGCAGCCTTCTACAGGGCTTGGGCTCACCCCTCCACTTT.